The 24 T cell receptor beta chains reported below all come from one sample, sequenced in a study of blood T cell repertoires in COVID-19. The assay was immunoSEQ multiplex PCR, and TCRdb's table has in-frame clones only and misses some. The table has about 190,000 clones, roughly 86% seen once. Sequencing input: peripheral blood. The receptors shown here come from a woman in her 30s with active or convalescent COVID-19.

This sequence joins TRBV5-4 and TRBJ2-7; 7 bases are a match to TRBD2. Germline values: CDR1 SGHNT, CDR2 YYREEE (reference sequence). J lost 1 base, V lost 4 bases, and 8 bases had no gene match. This CDR3 spans 15 amino acids. The CDR3 spells CASSERDLVSYEQYF. The DNA of the CDR3 is TGTGCCAGCAGCGAGCGGGACCTGGTTTCCTACGAGCAGTACTTC.

This clone showed up just a few times. The V and J genes are TRBV25-1 and TRBJ1-4; D not resolved. Germline V CDR1 and CDR2: MGHDK, SYGVNS. There are 15 residues in the CDR3. V shed 3 bases and J shed 5 bases, with 13 bases lying between them. The CDR3 here is CASSEHRPTNEKLFF. The CDR3 bases are TGTGCCAGCAGTGAGCACAGACCTACGAATGAAAAACTGTTTTTT.

This clone has only a few counts. This chain uses TRBV4-1 with TRBJ2-2, with a possible D match to TRBD1 (6 bases). Between the trimmed V and J ends, which lost 1 base and 6 bases, there was a span of 18 bases. The CDR3 contains 17 residues. Germline CDR1 MGHRA, CDR2 YSYEKL. The CDR3 region is CASSQAPQGYTAGELFF. In DNA form, the CDR3 reads TGCGCCAGCAGCCAAGCACCACAGGGATATACGGCCGGGGAGCTGTTTTTT.

This clone has a handful of counts. The rearrangement joins TRBV29-1 to TRBJ1-2, with no clear D. V shed 4 bases and J shed 4 bases, with 16 bases lying between them. The germline CDR1 and CDR2 sequences are SQVTM and ANQGSEA. The CDR3 loop spans 14 amino acids. The CDR3 spells CSVVADVLLYGYTF. CDR3 in DNA: TGCAGCGTTGTAGCGGACGTTTTACTCTATGGCTACACCTTC.

The chain recombines TRBV12-3 or TRBV12-4 with TRBJ2-1; possible D gene TRBD2, 5 bases. This CDR3 spans 13 amino acids. V was shortened by 7 bases and J by 2 bases, with 9 bases between the two germline ends. The CDR3 loop is CASTPGAYNEQFF. The CDR3 DNA is TGTGCCAGCACCCCCGGGGCCTACAATGAGCAGTTCTTC.

This clone was recorded a few times. The rearrangement joins TRBV28 to TRBJ1-1; 7 bases align to TRBD1. V gave up 5 bases and J gave up 0 bases; unmatched junction bases: 6. Germline CDR1 reads MDHEN; CDR2 reads SYDVKM. This CDR3 region has 15 residues. DNA of the CDR3: TGTGCCAGCAGTCCGCGTGGACAGGTGAACACTGAAGCTTTCTTT. It translates to CASSPRGQVNTEAFF.

The V gene is TRBV30, the J gene TRBJ2-1; 7 bases line up with TRBD1. The CDR3 length is 16 residues. CDR1 and CDR2 from the germline V gene are GTSNPN and SVGIG (reference sequence). Germline trimming cut 0 bases from V and 0 bases from J; bases unmatched to any gene: 5. The CDR3 DNA sequence: TGTGCCTGGAGTGTAGGGGGCCACCTCTCCTACAATGAGCAGTTCTTC. Translation: CAWSVGGHLSYNEQFF.

The rearrangement joins TRBV5-6 to TRBJ1-3; no definite D call. This CDR3 is 13 amino acids long. CDR1 is SGHDT, CDR2 YYEEEE, per germline. V lost 3 bases and J 4 bases, leaving 8 bases between the germline ends. CDR3: CASSYSLGNTIYF. Here the CDR3 DNA reads TGTGCCAGCAGCTACTCCCTCGGAAACACCATATATTTT. The whole variable domain, filled in from reference TRBV5-6 and TRBJ1-3, reads DAGVTQSPTHLIKTRGQQVTLRCSPKSGHDTVSWYQQALGQGPQFIFQYYEEEERQRGNFPDRFSGHQFPNYSSELNVNALLLGDSALYLCASSYSLGNTIYFGEGSWLTVV.

V and J are TRBV5-4 and TRBJ1-5, with TRBD1 as a possible D gene (5 bases). This CDR3 has 14 amino acids. CDR1 and CDR2 from the germline V gene are SGHNT and YYREEE (reference sequence). V was shortened by 3 bases and J by 7 bases, with 14 bases between the two germline ends. CDR3 nucleotides: TGTGCCAGCAGCTGGGGACCGGAGGGACAGCCCCAGCATTTT. As protein: CASSWGPEGQPQHF.

As for this clone: The same CDR3 can be traced to other DNA sequences in this sample. The genes are TRBV9 and TRBJ2-2; 7 bases match TRBD2. J lost 5 bases, V lost 0 bases, and 4 bases had no gene match. CDR1 is SGDLS and CDR2 is YYNGEE in the germline V gene. This CDR3 spans 15 amino acids. In DNA, the CDR3 is TGTGCCAGCAGCGTAGGGGGTAGCGGGACCGGGGAGCTGTTTTTT. Translated, it gives CASSVGGSGTGELFF.

The chain couples TRBV27 to TRBJ1-6; TRBD1 might be the D (6 bases). The germline V gene encodes CDR1 MNHEY and CDR2 SMNVEV (reference sequence). The CDR3 sequence is 14 residues long. Trimming took 6 bases from V and 10 from J, leaving 16 bases between them. The CDR3 spells CASRARGGRSPLHF. CDR3 nucleotide sequence: TGTGCCAGCAGAGCCCGCGGGGGCCGGTCACCCCTCCACTTT.

The rearrangement joins TRBV11-3 to TRBJ2-3; 11 nucleotides align to TRBD1. This CDR3 is built from 14 residues. Germline-derived CDR1 and CDR2 are SGHNT and YENEEA. V dropped 5 bases and J dropped 4; count of bases not matched to a gene: 2. This CDR3 is CASSRDRGADTQYF. For the CDR3, the DNA is TGTGCCAGCAGCCGGGACAGGGGGGCAGATACGCAGTATTTT.

This chain joins TRBV2 and TRBJ1-1; the D is unclear. Germline values: CDR1 SNHLY, CDR2 FYNNEI. The V and J ends lost 4 bases and 5 bases respectively, with 17 bases between them. CDR3 size: 15 residues. The CDR3 loop reads CASSGSRNGITEAFF. In DNA, the CDR3 is TGTGCCAGCAGTGGGTCTCGCAACGGGATAACTGAAGCTTTCTTT.

This chain connects TRBV5-6 to TRBJ1-2, with a weak D call TRBD1 (6 bases). This CDR3 is 14 amino acids long. The ends were cut back, 4 bases at V and 8 bases at J, with 18 bases in the middle. Germline assignment: CDR1 SGHDT and CDR2 YYEEEE. Written as DNA, the CDR3 is TGTGCCAGCAGCCCCCCGAGGGGGGGAGGCGGCTACACCTTC. It yields the protein CASSPPRGGGGYTF.

This clone was observed a few times. J is TRBJ1-3 and V is TRBV14; TRBD1 is a possible D gene (6 bases). The CDR3 is 13 amino acids. The V end lost 5 bases, the J end lost 4 bases, and 9 bases lay between the germline ends. Germline-derived CDR1 and CDR2 are SGHDN and FVKESK. For the CDR3, the DNA is TGTGCCAGCAGCACAGGGACGGGAAACACCATATATTTT. Its translation is CASSTGTGNTIYF.

This clone came up once. The chain uses TRBV10-3 and TRBJ2-5, with D possibly being TRBD2 (6 bases). Trimming took off 0 bases at V and 0 bases at J, with 8 bases between the two ends. CDR1 and CDR2 (germline): ENHRY, SYGVKD. The CDR3 has 15 amino acids. CDR3 sequence reads: CAISESGDYQETQYF. The DNA for the CDR3 is TGTGCCATCAGTGAGTCAGGGGACTACCAAGAGACCCAGTACTTC.

Here the CDR3 DNA reads TGTGCCAGCAGCCAAGCGGGGGGAGGGATCCCTGAAAAACTGTTTTTT. Translated: CASSQAGGGIPEKLFF. The chain joins TRBV3-1 (or the pseudogene TRBV3-2) to TRBJ1-4; a possible D gene is TRBD1 (5 bases). Trimming removed 1 base from V and 7 bases from J, with 16 bases in between. This CDR3 spans 16 amino acids. CDR1 and CDR2 from the germline V gene are LGHDT and YNNKEL (reference sequence).

The V and J genes are TRBV28 and TRBJ1-3; D remains ambiguous. The CDR3 spans 12 residues. The V gene's germline CDR1 is MDHEN and CDR2 SYDVKM. V was trimmed by 7 bases and J by 0 bases, leaving 4 bases between them. The CDR3 loop is CASTRSGNTIYF. In DNA, the CDR3 is TGTGCCAGCACCCGCTCTGGAAACACCATATATTTT.

The rearrangement links TRBV28 to TRBJ1-4; no clear D. CDR1 is MDHEN, CDR2 SYDVKM, per germline. The CDR3 has 13 amino acids. V was cut by 7 bases and J by 1 base, with 7 bases left in between. CDR3 in DNA: TGTGCCAGCAAGGCGGGAACTAATGAAAAACTGTTTTTT. Amino acid sequence: CASKAGTNEKLFF.

The chain couples TRBV5-1 to TRBJ2-3; TRBD1 aligns across 11 bases. From germline, CDR1 is SGHRS and CDR2 YFSETQ. CDR3 size: 16 residues. Trimming cost V 3 bases and J 6 bases; bases outside gene matches: 9. The CDR3 sequence: CASSSDGQGAGDTQYF. In DNA form, the CDR3 reads TGCGCCAGCAGCTCGGATGGACAGGGGGCTGGTGATACGCAGTATTTT.

The J gene is TRBJ2-7, the V gene TRBV11-3; 7 nucleotides match TRBD1. V lost 4 bases and J lost 1; bases outside the gene matches: 7. The CDR3 is 15 residues long. The germline gives CDR1 SGHNT, CDR2 YENEEA. The CDR3 DNA reads as TGTGCCAGCAGCTCCGCCGGGACAGTTTCCTACGAGCAGTACTTC. Its translation is CASSSAGTVSYEQYF.

Only a few counts were recorded for this clone. This rearrangement joins TRBV7-9 to TRBJ1-1; D ambiguous. V dropped 2 bases and J dropped 6 bases, with 7 bases sitting between them. The CDR3 spans 12 residues. Per the germline V gene, CDR1 is SEHNR and CDR2 is FQNEAQ (reference sequence). The CDR3 loop is CASSLPGSEAFF. The DNA for the CDR3 is TGTGCCAGCAGCTTACCCGGGTCTGAAGCTTTCTTT.

As for this clone: The same CDR3 is also encoded by other DNA sequences in this sample. V and J are TRBV7-2 and TRBJ2-5; TRBD1 matches at 8 bases. Germline V CDR1 and CDR2: SGHTA, FQGNSA. Trimming took 5 bases from V and 4 from J; bases not matched to a gene: 6. The CDR3 sequence is 14 residues long. The CDR3 loop reads CASSSSGQGETQYF. As DNA, the CDR3 is TGTGCCAGCAGCAGCAGTGGACAGGGAGAGACCCAGTACTTC.

This chain links TRBV3-1 (or the pseudogene TRBV3-2) with TRBJ1-2; maybe TRBD1 (5 bases). V was pared by 6 bases and J by 4 bases, with 24 bases between. The germline V gene has CDR1 LGHDT and CDR2 YNNKEL (reference sequence). The CDR3 runs to 17 residues. CDR3 nucleotides: TGTGCCAGCAGGTCGGACGCCTTTGAGGAAAGGGGCTATGGCTACACCTTC. It specifies CASRSDAFEERGYGYTF.